Listed below are T cell receptor beta chains from one sample, sequenced in a study of molecular identifiers for immune sequencing clone quantification. TCRdb itself ran the PCR reads through MiXCR, one entry per CDR3 protein. This table has about 320,000 distinct CDR3 sequences, around 21% appearing once. Sequencing used naive CD8+ T cells from blood, with Jurkat cell RNA spiked in. Receptors originate from a human donor in good health. Some libraries in this study had Jurkat cell RNA spiked in. CDR3s include the opening cysteine and the closing phenylalanine or tryptophan.

j_call v_call cdr3_aa
TRBJ2-7 TRBV9 CASSAYPGQGDRYF
TRBJ1-1 TRBV11-3 CASSPKGTDQPGTEAFF
TRBJ2-3 TRBV23-1 CASSQSVLAEADTQYF
TRBJ2-7 TRBV12-3/TRBV12-4 CASSPSGLAGYEQYF
TRBJ2-5 TRBV2 CASMGVSNQETQYF
TRBJ1-5 TRBV6-1 CASSERTDSNQPQHF
TRBJ2-3 TRBV29-1 CSGEELAGVADTQYF
TRBJ2-7 TRBV14 CASSPRLAGGQEQYF
TRBJ2-5 TRBV7-9 CASSNPGFETQYF
TRBJ1-1 TRBV4-3 CASGQGTGGTEAFF
TRBJ2-3 TRBV6-2/TRBV6-3 CASSLPAGDTQYF
TRBJ1-1 TRBV28 CASSLVKGQGAPEAFF
TRBJ2-1 TRBV4-3 CASSQDSRSEQFF
TRBJ2-7 TRBV7-9 CASSLLSGDRSEQYF
TRBJ2-7 TRBV20-1 CSARDWTSRDEQYF
TRBJ2-7 TRBV4-3 CASSQDKDGSYEQYF
TRBJ2-2 TRBV6-2/TRBV6-3 CASSYIKTGELFF
TRBJ2-3 TRBV11-3 CASSEGLADTQYF
TRBJ2-5 TRBV25-1 CASSAQRGSPLGEETQYF
TRBJ2-1 TRBV4-3 CASSQDYRSSYNEQFF
TRBJ1-2 TRBV6-6 CAGSENNYGYTF
TRBJ2-7 TRBV11-2 CASSMDITYEQYF
TRBJ2-7 TRBV28 CASSFRGPTYEQYF
TRBJ2-7 TRBV5-4 CASSFQQGAYEQYF
TRBJ1-3 TRBV6-6 CASSSSSRDTGNTIYF
TRBJ1-1 TRBV20-1 CSAGGVPGLDQEGNTEAFF
TRBJ2-5 TRBV7-2 CASSSTDLEETQYF
TRBJ2-2 TRBV29-1 CSARTGGTGELFF
TRBJ2-3 TRBV6-2/TRBV6-3 CASRRLEGDTQYF
TRBJ2-5 TRBV4-1 CASSQEWGSGDQETQYF
TRBJ2-7 TRBV29-1 CSVYDRASYEQYF
TRBJ2-3 TRBV12-3/TRBV12-4 CASSLWQGSDTQYF
TRBJ2-7 TRBV5-4 CASSFRTSGSYEQYF
TRBJ2-5 TRBV5-5 CASSPGTGGSETQYF
TRBJ2-7 TRBV4-3 CASSQNDRGVYEQYF
TRBJ2-7 TRBV4-1 CASSQDFLVGSYEQYF
TRBJ2-7 TRBV6-5 CASSGGRGTSSYEQYF
TRBJ2-5 TRBV27 CASGFYKTQYF
TRBJ2-3 TRBV20-1 CSARRTGGLNTDTQYF
TRBJ2-3 TRBV5-1 CASSLTSGGPPDTQYF
TRBJ2-5 TRBV14 CASSQEAGFQETQYF
TRBJ2-5 TRBV10-3 CAISQPRTGAQETQYF
TRBJ2-7 TRBV19 CASDSGNSYEQYF
TRBJ2-7 TRBV6-2/TRBV6-3 CASSWKGSSYEQYF
TRBJ1-1 TRBV28 CASSLFRYMNTEAFF
TRBJ2-3 TRBV20-1 CSAGTDTQYF
TRBJ2-5 TRBV5-6 CASSLGPGGETQYF
TRBJ2-1 TRBV4-3 CASSPWTGYYLFF